The source of this T cell receptor (beta chain) is a study of vaccination and CD4 T cells after COVID-19 (dated by TCRdb to 2021 to 2024). With respect to the entire study: Six males and four females were included in the convalescent cohort, with two Hispanic individuals, seven Caucasians, two Asians and one multiracial person represented. Participants received two doses of either the Pfizer-BioNTech BNT162b2 vaccine (n=8) or the Moderna mRNA-1273 vaccine (n=2). Post-COVID blood samples from convalescent patients were collected a median of roughly 100 days after diagnosis, with a range of roughly 35 to 170 days. Post-vaccine blood samples were taken a median of around 70 days after the second vaccine dose, with a range of roughly 13 to 250 days. For stimulating the cultures, overlapping spike peptide pools were used, derived from SARS-CoV-2 as well as from the common cold coronaviruses HCoV-NL63, HCoV-OC43 and HCoV-229E. Control cultures used a CEFX viral epitope pool as positive control, an HIV-1 Nef peptide pool as negative control, or no peptide. The spike-specific CD4+ TCR repertoire was compared before and after mRNA vaccination in approximately 9 COVID-19 convalescent patients and a few infection-naive healthy vaccine recipients. At the TCR clonotype level, an earlier paper using these donors assessed memory CD4+ T cell crossreactivity between SARS-CoV-2 and common cold coronavirus spike proteins. Overall study results and their limits: Nearly all vaccine-specific clones in convalescent patients (304 of 307) were mono-reactive for SARS-CoV-2 spike rather than cross-reactive with common cold coronaviruses. Although the median number of SARS-CoV-2-reactive clonotypes went up from 21 after infection to around 40 after vaccination, the increase was not significant. Among the post-vaccine SARS-CoV-2-reactive clones in convalescent patients, a median 86.3% showed up only after vaccination, which suggests vaccine-specific priming. Relatively few convalescent patients were included in the study, and early timepoints after natural infection were not analyzed.

From cysteine to phenylalanine, the CDR3 is 14 amino acids long. The DNA shown is the 42-base CDR3, in frame from base 1. At the junction V is shortened by 8 bases and J by 0 bases, with 13 bases in between. From a lookup of the germline V gene, CDR1 and CDR2 are MNHNS and SASEGT. According to the study, the label for this sample's treatment or condition signals: approximately 9-day PBMC culture with coronavirus spike peptide pools or control peptides (ViraFEST assay). CD4+ T cells from unexposed donors were collected before the COVID-19 pandemic (2011-2018). To expand antigen-specific T cells with peptide pools and then pick out the expanded clonotypes through TCR sequencing, the study relied on the ViraFEST assay. Each well held 2.1 million or so PBMCs cultured in IMDM containing roughly 5% human AB serum and approximately 9.8 IU/ml IL-2, with 7.5 to 10 ug/ml peptide pools added. On days 3 and 7, half of the culture medium was replaced with fresh IL-2-containing medium. Once the cells had been in culture for over nine days, the EasySep CD4+ T cell isolation kit was used to isolate CD4+ T cells by negative selection. Unexposed donor CD4+ T cells were tested for reactivity to SARS-CoV-2 S and N and four common cold coronavirus spike pools, as cell number allowed. Ficoll-Paque Plus gradient centrifugation was used to isolate PBMCs from whole blood, and the isolated PBMCs were then either used fresh or cryopreserved at -140C. Culture conditions were generally each tested in triplicate wells. The leukapheresis product used for the unexposed donors was purchased from a commercial source.

Points on this clonotype: Its antigen remains unidentified. No per-base quality is available; no much larger clone lies one base away.

The library was obtained by PCR. At the Johns Hopkins FTIC core, DNA from the cultured CD4+ T cells underwent TCR sequencing with the Oncomine TCR Beta short-read assay. The QIAamp micro DNA kit was used to extract genomic DNA from the cultured CD4+ T cells. Oncomine TCR Beta libraries from cultured CD4+ T cells were pooled using unique dual indexes and sequenced on an Illumina iSeq 100. The original pipeline was this. Non-productive sequences were filtered out, and CDR3s that did not start with C, did not end with F or W, or were shorter than 7 amino acids were discarded. The MANAFEST web application identified antigen-specific clonotypes by comparing peptide-stimulated wells against reference wells and other culture wells. For a clone to be called positive, the clone needed an FDR below 0.05, an odds ratio above 5, and a productive frequency above 0.1% in at least two of three replicate wells. Clonotypes that were significantly expanded in both SARS-CoV-2 spike wells and at least one common cold coronavirus spike condition were defined as cross-reactive. Using R version 3.6.1, CDR3 homology was evaluated through Levenshtein distances (stringdist) along with unrooted phylogenetic trees (ape). Using fastp trimming at Q25 and MiXCR clonotype assembly, TCRdb reanalyzed the public sequencing data and kept in-frame beta chains. Identical CDR3 proteins give one entry, which carries the most common genes and DNA. TCRdb's processing, not the study's, gives the V and J calls here. The sample table records roughly 7,600 distinct CDR3 sequences; approximately 39% of these occur just once. The top ten clones comprise around an eighth of the sample.

The source is a human donor in good health. The chain is encoded by TRBV6-1 joined to TRBJ1-2; confidence is insufficient to name the D gene. Input material: CD4+ T cells from blood, cultured in vitro. This receptor carries the CDR3 CASSGLWANYGYTF. The DNA is as follows: TGTGCCAGCTCGGGCCTCTGGGCTAACTATGGCTACACCTTC.